The 5 T cell receptor beta chains below were found in one sample sequenced in a study of early T cells in non-severe SARS-CoV-2 infection. TCRdb re-derived calls from the 5' RACE reads in MiXCR, one entry per CDR3 protein. The sample yields about 36,000 distinct CDR3 sequences, 6% to 8.5% seen once. The material was whole blood, obtained at baseline. These receptors came from an adult who was a healthcare worker with PCR-confirmed SARS-CoV-2 infection or an uninfected control (not recorded which).

Comment on this clonotype: A read error may produce the germline difference seen at one junction end. The rearrangement links TRBV29-1 to TRBJ1-2; 10 nucleotides agree with TRBD1. The CDR3 covers 15 residues. CDR1 is SQVTM, CDR2 ANQGSEA, per germline. Here the CDR3 DNA reads TGTAGCGTTGATTACTCCCGGACAGGGGGCTATGGCTACACCTTC. Protein sequence: CSVDYSRTGGYGYTF.

This clonotype occurred many times. The CDR3 region has the DNA TGTGCCAGTAGTATTTATCGAGGCGGGAGCTCCTACGAGCAGTACTTC. Its protein is CASSIYRGGSSYEQYF. This chain connects TRBV19 to TRBJ2-7; 7 positions agree with TRBD2. The junction had 8 bases not matched to a gene; V was cut back by 3 bases and J by 0 bases. Germline CDR1 LNHDA, CDR2 SQIVND (reference sequence). CDR3 size: 16 residues.

The chain links TRBV6-6 to TRBJ1-5, with D maybe TRBD1 (6 bases). The CDR3 has 15 residues. The germline V gene has CDR1 MNHNY and CDR2 SVGAGI (reference sequence). The V gene lost 6 bases and the J gene lost 3 bases, with 15 bases spanning the gap. CDR3 protein: CASSQGKAYNQPQHF. The CDR3 coding sequence is TGTGCCAGCAGCCAGGGGAAGGCGTACAATCAGCCCCAGCATTTT.

This clonotype was picked up many times. This rearrangement joins TRBV12-3 or TRBV12-4 to TRBJ1-6, with no clear D. V shed 1 base and J shed 9 bases, with 13 bases lying between them. The CDR3 length is 15 residues. The CDR3 sequence is CASSLEEGGRSPLHF. The CDR3 bases are TGTGCCAGCAGTTTAGAGGAAGGTGGACGTTCACCCCTCCACTTT.

This clonotype appeared a few times. The chain combines TRBV12-5 with TRBJ2-1; 11 bases fit TRBD2. This CDR3 has 15 amino acids. The germline gives CDR1 LGHNT, CDR2 FRNRAP. V was pared by 4 bases and J by 3 bases, with 2 bases of the junction left unmatched. The CDR3 region has the DNA TGTGCTAGTGGTTGGGGACTAGCGGTCTACAATGAGCAGTTCTTC. Protein: CASGWGLAVYNEQFF.